This passage covers 26 T cell receptor beta chains from one sample sequenced in a study of vaccination effects on CD4 cells after COVID-19. Sequencing was preceded by expansion of antigen-specific CD4+ T cells with viral peptide pools in the ViraFEST assay. After roughly eleven days in culture, the CD4+ T cells were isolated. All participants had two doses of either the BNT162b2 or mRNA-1273 vaccine. Generated by immunoSEQ multiplex PCR, the TCRdb table keeps only in-frame clones and is missing some. The sample has 25,000 to 30,000 clones, about 75% seen once. Antigens for these TCRs are unknown. Sequencing was performed on CD4+ T cells from PBMCs cultured with SARS-CoV-2 spike peptides, taken after COVID-19 vaccination. Receptors originate from a human donor who received a COVID-19 vaccine. Some clones in this sample may be carry-over from other donors' samples.

This chain joins TRBV5-1 and TRBJ1-1; D not certain. The germline V and J ends were trimmed by 4 bases and 4 bases, with 20 bases remaining between them. The CDR3 has 16 residues. The germline CDR1 and CDR2 sequences are SGHRS and YFSETQ. DNA for the CDR3: TGCGCCAGCAGCGCAACAGTGCAGTTGGCGGGCACTGAAGCTTTCTTT. Its protein is CASSATVQLAGTEAFF.

The chain links TRBV5-4 to TRBJ2-7, with TRBD1 identical over 7 bases. The CDR3 is 12 residues long. Germline loops: CDR1 SGHNT, CDR2 YYREEE (reference sequence). The CDR3 sequence: CASSSLTMDRQV. The CDR3 DNA follows: TGTGCCAGCAGCTCCCTAACTATGGACAGGCAGGTC.

A single count supports this clone. The V gene is TRBV27, the J gene TRBJ1-5; tentative D call: TRBD1 (5 bases). CDR1 and CDR2 (germline): MNHEY, SMNVEV (reference sequence). V was pared by 3 bases and J by 1 base, with 13 bases between. The CDR3 is 16 amino acids. CDR3 protein: CASSFRAGVSNQPQHF. CDR3 DNA sequence: TGTGCCAGCAGTTTCAGGGCGGGCGTAAGCAATCAGCCCCAGCATTTT.

The sample holds one count of this clone. The rearrangement links TRBV11-2 to TRBJ1-2; D not resolved. This CDR3 is built from 14 residues. Per germline, CDR1 SGHAT and CDR2 FQNNGV. Trimming cost V 3 bases and J 1 base, with 9 bases left between them. The CDR3: CASSFRDLNYGYTF. In DNA form, the CDR3 reads TGTGCCAGCAGCTTCCGAGATCTTAACTATGGCTACACCTTC. Combining the CDR3 with reference TRBV11-2 and TRBJ1-2 gives the whole variable domain EAGVAQSPRYKIIEKRQSVAFWCNPISGHATLYWYQQILGQGPKLLIQFQNNGVVDDSQLPKDRFSAERLKGVDSTLKIQPAKLEDSAVYLCASSFRDLNYGYTFGSGTRLTVV.

This clone occurred a few times. This sample includes further DNA sequences coding for the same CDR3. The V and J genes are TRBV27 and TRBJ1-5; D is undetermined. CDR3 length: 13 amino acids. CDR1 is MNHEY, CDR2 SMNVEV, per germline (reference sequence). With 0 bases removed from V and 7 bases from J, the gap between germline ends came to 7 bases. CDR3 sequence (DNA): TGTGCCAGCAGTTTATCCGGGCGACAGCCCCAGCATTTT. Protein: CASSLSGRQPQHF.

The chain is built from TRBV5-4 and TRBJ2-5; the match to TRBD1 covers 8 bases. J lost 2 bases, V lost 1 base, and 4 bases had no gene match. Germline V gene data show CDR1 as SGHNT and CDR2 as YYREEE (reference sequence). This CDR3 region has 15 residues. The CDR3 spells CASSLPGQGQETQYF. For the CDR3, the DNA is TGTGCCAGCAGCTTGCCCGGACAGGGACAAGAGACCCAGTACTTC. Looking up the rest from reference TRBV5-4 and TRBJ2-5 gives the full variable domain: ETGVTQSPTHLIKTRGQQVTLRCSSQSGHNTVSWYQQALGQGPQFIFQYYREEENGRGNFPPRFSGLQFPNYSSELNVNALELDDSALYLCASSLPGQGQETQYFGPGTRLLVL.

This chain uses TRBV28 with TRBJ1-1, with no clear D. Germline V gene lookup returns CDR1 MDHEN and CDR2 SYDVKM. The CDR3 totals 11 residues. The ends were cut back, 1 base at V and 8 bases at J, with 5 bases in the middle. This CDR3 reads CASSLSWEAFF. CDR3 nucleotide sequence: TGTGCCAGCAGTTTATCCTGGGAAGCTTTCTTT. Supplemented by reference TRBV28 and TRBJ1-1, the full variable domain reads DVKVTQSSRYLVKRTGEKVFLECVQDMDHENMFWYRQDPGLGLRLIYFSYDVKMKEKGDIPEGYSVSREKKERFSLILESASTNQTSMYLCASSLSWEAFFGQGTRLTVV.

The CDR3: CSAGRGYEQYV. In DNA, the CDR3 is TGCAGTGCTGGCCGCGGGTACGAGCAGTACGTC. V and J are TRBV20-1 and TRBJ2-7, with D possibly being TRBD2 (5 bases). In germline, CDR1 is DFQATT, CDR2 SNEGSKA (reference sequence). The CDR3 totals 11 residues. The V end lost 5 bases, the J end lost 4 bases, and 9 bases lay between the germline ends.

The rearrangement uses TRBV30 and TRBJ1-2; no reliable D call. Germline CDR1 is GTSNPN and CDR2 is SVGIG (reference sequence). The CDR3 loop spans 14 amino acids. Deletions cut 3 bases from V and 4 bases from J, with 15 bases between. The CDR3 sequence: CAWRFDGTGYGYTF. The CDR3 DNA reads as TGTGCCTGGAGGTTCGACGGCACTGGCTATGGCTACACCTTC.

The chain links TRBV7-3 to TRBJ1-1; 8 nucleotides align to TRBD1. Losses at the gene ends were 2 bases for V and 5 bases for J; bases not matched to a gene: 4. The V gene's germline CDR1 is SGHTA and CDR2 FQGTGA. This CDR3 is 14 amino acids long. The CDR3 sequence: CASSLQGARTEAFF. CDR3 DNA: TGTGCCAGCAGCTTACAGGGGGCGAGGACTGAAGCTTTCTTT.

This clone was observed once. The chain recombines TRBV19 with TRBJ1-2; possible D gene TRBD1, 5 bases. V was clipped by 6 bases and J by 2 bases, with 13 bases between them. This CDR3 spans 14 amino acids. Looked up from germline, CDR1 is LNHDA and CDR2 is SQIVND (reference sequence). CDR3: CASRPGGGNYGYTF. CDR3 DNA sequence: TGTGCCAGTAGACCCGGTGGGGGGAACTATGGCTACACCTTC.

The V gene is TRBV12-3 or TRBV12-4, the J gene TRBJ1-2; TRBD1 might be the D (6 bases). The CDR3 runs 13 residues. V was trimmed by 3 bases and J by 8 bases, leaving 13 bases between them. CDR3 amino acids: CASSFGGRAGYTF. The DNA for the CDR3 is TGTGCCAGCAGTTTTGGGGGGCGCGCAGGCTACACCTTC.

The rearrangement uses TRBV7-2 and TRBJ2-7, with D uncertain. Germline CDR1 and CDR2: SGHTA and FQGNSA. The ends were cut back, 1 base at V and 5 bases at J, with 9 bases in the middle. The CDR3 is 13 amino acids. Here the CDR3 reads CASSLGRWNEQYV. The CDR3 DNA is TGTGCCAGCAGCTTAGGACGATGGAACGAGCAGTACGTC.

This clone occurred a few times. The rearrangement joins TRBV25-1 to TRBJ1-6, with unresolved D. This CDR3 spans 14 amino acids. Germline V gene sequence: CDR1 MGHDK, CDR2 SYGVNS. Deletions cut 3 bases from V and 5 bases from J, with 8 bases between. CDR3 nucleotides: TGTGCCAGCAGTGATCCCAGGAATAATTCACCCCTCCACTTT. Its protein is CASSDPRNNSPLHF.

This chain links TRBV29-1 with TRBJ1-1; unclear D gene. The V and J ends lost 8 bases and 2 bases respectively, with 15 bases between them. Germline assignment: CDR1 SQVTM and CDR2 ANQGSEA. The CDR3 spans 13 residues. CDR3 sequence (DNA): TGCAGCTTCCGCCGCGGCCAAAACACTGAAGCTTTCTTT. Translation: CSFRRGQNTEAFF.

In DNA form, the CDR3 reads TGTGCCAGCAGCTTGCTGGACAGGAGCTCCTACGAGCAGTACGTC. Its translation is CASSLLDRSSYEQYV. The chain is built from TRBV5-6 and TRBJ2-7; TRBD1 matches at 7 bases. The CDR3 is 15 amino acids. J was trimmed by 0 bases and V by 1 base; bases with no gene match: 4. The V gene's germline CDR1 is SGHDT and CDR2 YYEEEE.

This chain connects TRBV18 to TRBJ1-5, with D uncertain. Germline V CDR1 and CDR2: KGHSH, LQKENI. The V end lost 2 bases, the J end lost 0 bases, and 8 bases lay between the germline ends. The CDR3 loop spans 15 amino acids. CDR3 in amino acids: CASSPELGSNQPQHF. CDR3 coding DNA: TGTGCCAGCTCACCAGAGTTAGGTAGCAATCAGCCCCAGCATTTT.

This clone was detected only once. The rearrangement joins TRBV10-2 to TRBJ2-7; D possibly corresponds to TRBD1 (5 bases). The CDR3 is made up of 13 amino acids. Trimming shortened V by 4 bases and J by 3 bases, and 10 bases separated the two germline ends. Germline V gene lookup returns CDR1 WSHSY and CDR2 SAAADI. CDR3 nucleotides: TGCGCCAGCAGTGTGGCAGGGAACTACGAGCAGTACGTC. Residues: CASSVAGNYEQYV.

V is TRBV6-6 and J is TRBJ2-3; D gene uncertain. V lost 6 bases and J lost 0, with 13 bases in between. In germline, CDR1 is MNHNY, CDR2 SVGAGI (reference sequence). This CDR3 spans 15 amino acids. CDR3 amino acids: CASRPDVASTDTQYF. CDR3 DNA: TGTGCCAGCAGGCCGGACGTAGCTAGCACAGATACGCAGTATTTT.

The genes are TRBV5-1 and TRBJ1-5; tentatively, D is TRBD1 (6 bases). The germline V gene encodes CDR1 SGHRS and CDR2 YFSETQ. This CDR3 contains 15 residues. V was clipped by 1 base and J by 0 bases, with 8 bases between them. The CDR3 loop is CASSLTGNSNQPQHF. CDR3 bases: TGCGCCAGCAGCTTGACAGGGAATAGCAATCAGCCCCAGCATTTT.

The chain carries TRBV10-2 and TRBJ2-1, with D tentatively TRBD1 or TRBD2 (6 bases each). CDR3 length equals 13 residues. Trimming shortened V by 6 bases and J by 4 bases, and 10 bases separated the two germline ends. Germline assignment: CDR1 WSHSY and CDR2 SAAADI. CDR3 bases: TGCGCCAGCAGGGGGGGCACGTACAATGAGCAGTTCTTC. Protein product: CASRGGTYNEQFF.

The rearrangement links TRBV27 to TRBJ1-5; 7 bases agree with TRBD1. The CDR3 has 15 amino acids. Germline-derived CDR1 and CDR2 are MNHEY and SMNVEV (reference sequence). J lost 11 bases, V lost 4 bases, and 14 bases had no gene match. CDR3 nucleotide sequence: TGTGCCAGCAGTTCCCTCCGGACAAGGGGGCTGGCCCAGCATTTT. Residues: CASSSLRTRGLAQHF.

The chain links TRBV28 to TRBJ1-2; no reliable D call. The CDR3 runs 14 residues. Per the germline V gene, CDR1 is MDHEN and CDR2 is SYDVKM. V dropped 8 bases and J dropped 2 bases, with 15 bases sitting between them. The CDR3 loop reads CASLSRTANYGYTF. CDR3 nucleotide sequence: TGTGCCAGCCTTTCACGGACGGCAAACTATGGCTACACCTTC.

The chain recombines TRBV3-1 (or the pseudogene TRBV3-2) with TRBJ1-1; 9 bases line up with TRBD1. The V gene end was trimmed by 1 base and the J gene end by 5 bases; junction bases not matched to a gene: 2. Germline-derived CDR1 and CDR2 are LGHDT and YNNKEL (reference sequence). The CDR3 loop spans 14 amino acids. In nucleotides, the CDR3 is TGTGCCAGCAGCCAAGTGGACAGGGGAACTGAAGCTTTCTTT. Encoded protein: CASSQVDRGTEAFF.

The chain is built from TRBV5-3 and TRBJ1-1, with D possibly being TRBD1 (5 bases). TRBV5-3 is an ORF, with its function uncertain. The CDR3 contains 13 residues. The V gene lost 2 bases and the J gene lost 3 bases, with 8 bases spanning the gap. The chain's CDR3 is CARSFGGDTEAFF. Here the CDR3 DNA reads TGTGCCAGAAGCTTTGGGGGGGACACTGAAGCTTTCTTT.

The gene calls are TRBV30 and TRBJ2-2, with a weak D call TRBD1 (7 bases). The CDR3 has 18 residues. V was trimmed by 0 bases and J by 5 bases, leaving 22 bases between them. Germline CDR1 is GTSNPN and CDR2 is SVGIG (reference sequence). CDR3 region: CAWSVPWTGGGRTGELFF. DNA for the CDR3: TGTGCCTGGAGTGTACCCTGGACAGGAGGGGGTAGGACCGGGGAGCTGTTTTTT.